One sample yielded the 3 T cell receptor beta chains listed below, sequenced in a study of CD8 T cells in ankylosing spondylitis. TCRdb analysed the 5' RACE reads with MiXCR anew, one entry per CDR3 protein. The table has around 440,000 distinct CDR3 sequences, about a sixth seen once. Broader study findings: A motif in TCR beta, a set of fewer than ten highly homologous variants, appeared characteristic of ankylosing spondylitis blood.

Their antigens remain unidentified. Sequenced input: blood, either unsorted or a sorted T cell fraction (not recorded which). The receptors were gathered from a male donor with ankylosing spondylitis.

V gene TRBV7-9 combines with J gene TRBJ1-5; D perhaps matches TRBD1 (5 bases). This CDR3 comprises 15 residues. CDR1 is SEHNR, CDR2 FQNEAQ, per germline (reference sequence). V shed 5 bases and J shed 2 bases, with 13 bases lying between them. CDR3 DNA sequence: TGTGCCAGCAGCCGGACCGGGGACGGCAATCAGCCCCAGCATTTT. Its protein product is CASSRTGDGNQPQHF.

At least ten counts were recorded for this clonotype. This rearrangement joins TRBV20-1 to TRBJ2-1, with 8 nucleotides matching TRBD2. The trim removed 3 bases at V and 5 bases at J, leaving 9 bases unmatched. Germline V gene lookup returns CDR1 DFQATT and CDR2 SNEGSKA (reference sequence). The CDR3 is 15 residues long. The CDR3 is CSASPGGQKNNEQFF. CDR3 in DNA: TGCAGTGCTAGCCCGGGGGGGCAGAAAAACAATGAGCAGTTCTTC.

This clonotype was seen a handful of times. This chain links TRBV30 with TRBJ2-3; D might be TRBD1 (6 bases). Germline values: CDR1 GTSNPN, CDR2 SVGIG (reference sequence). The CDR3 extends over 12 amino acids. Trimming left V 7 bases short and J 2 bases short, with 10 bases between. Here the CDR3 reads CALDRDTDTQYF. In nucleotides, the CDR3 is TGTGCCTTGGACAGAGACACAGATACGCAGTATTTT.